This T cell receptor beta chain was retrieved from a study of chemoradiotherapy in HPV16-positive cancers. Study background: Candidate HPV-specific clones and shared TCR motifs came from two HPV16-positive patients.

CDR1 is MNHEY and CDR2 is SMNVEV in the germline V gene (reference sequence). The V and J ends lost 1 base and 3 bases respectively, with 8 bases between them. The CDR3 has 14 residues. This clone was observed a handful of times. Its specificity is unknown. This table comes from immunoSEQ multiplex PCR, and its TCRdb copy is limited to in-frame clones, with some not included. The sample lists some 10,000 clones, around two thirds occurring once. Study-wide results and caveats: During treatment, candidate HPV-specific clones and E7-related motifs expanded in tumor. The functional HPV-specific definition rests on just two HPV16-positive patients. In HPV16-positive patients, HPV-responsive T-cell expansion tracked better recurrence-free survival.

The rearrangement uses TRBV27 and TRBJ2-3, with D possibly matching TRBD2 (6 bases). The biological material was taken from a patient who underwent chemoradiotherapy. The source of this sequence is a human donor with HPV-associated anogenital cancer. For the CDR3, the DNA is TGTGCCAGCAGTTTATTGGAGGGAACAGATACGCAGTATTTT. It yields the protein CASSLLEGTDTQYF.